Sequencing of this TCR beta chain was carried out in a study of blood T cell repertoires in COVID-19. In the study overall: Sites in the United States, Italy and Spain provided acute and convalescent COVID-19 samples. Sample material is recorded as cDNA or gDNA derived from T cells, B-cell-depleted T cells, or PBMCs.

As processed by the authors: Nucleated cell number was recorded as an estimate derived from reference gene primer amplification. Data came from immunoSEQ multiplex PCR; TCRdb stores just in-frame clones and leaves some out. Clone size and V and J calls were adopted from that table, with D and trimming inferred from the DNA. The sample carries approximately 60,000 clones, around 87% recorded once. The CDR3 consists of 16 residues. The V gene's germline CDR1 is MGHRA and CDR2 YSYEKL. The junction had 12 bases not matched to a gene; V was cut back by 3 bases and J by 10 bases. The receptor's source is a man aged 60 to 75 with active or convalescent COVID-19. The specimen sequenced was peripheral blood. The rearrangement links TRBV4-1 to TRBJ1-6, with 7 bases fitting TRBD1. The CDR3 DNA reads as TGCGCCAGCAGCCATCTTATAGGGACAGCCAGCTCACCCCTCCACTTT. Translating it yields CASSHLIGTASSPLHF.